This T cell receptor (beta chain) emerged from a study of human T cells and chemical hapten exposure. Study-wide background: There were per-sample TCR yield variations, arising mainly from small pooled library volume differences. Study-level results: Expanded TCRs were compared with controls, and the expanded TCRs formed significantly more large CDR3 similarity clusters.

In the study's own analysis: Samples had a median of 95,638 TCRs, ranging roughly 23,224 to 700,000. TCRdb recomputed calls from the RACE reads with MiXCR, one row per CDR3 protein. What appears here as the V and J calls and clone size reflects TCRdb's work, not the paper's. The data contain some 300,000 distinct CDR3 sequences, 5.5% of them singletons. This sample's time point: pre-sensitization, week 0. Regarding treatment: therapeutic diphenylcyclopropenone sensitization with weekly scalp DPC. About this clonotype itself: Its antigen remains unknown.

Trimming shortened V by 7 bases and J by 6 bases, and 6 bases separated the two germline ends. Germline V gives CDR1 MNHGY, CDR2 SAAAGT. The CDR3 consists of 11 residues. The receptor's source is a young woman with alopecia areata. Some clones in this sample may be carry-over from other donors' samples. Sequencing was performed on whole blood, taken in connection with sensitization to the hapten diphenylcyclopropenone (DPC). The chain recombines TRBV6-8 with TRBJ1-4, with D unresolved. The CDR3 sequence: CASIPHEKLFF. CDR3 coding DNA: TGTGCCAGCATACCTCATGAAAAACTGTTTTTT.